The rows below give T cell receptor beta chains drawn from one sample of a study of cytomegalovirus exposure and HLA in healthy donors. Generated by immunoSEQ multiplex PCR, the TCRdb table keeps only in-frame clones and is missing some. The sample shows about 88,000 clones, and 5% to 6.5% sits with its ten largest clones. The sample consisted of PBMCs. All receptors derive from a girl between 5 and 17 years old in good health and CMV-seropositive. Each CDR3 is given with its conserved first and last residue. D genes are given only for firm matches. Size values are once, few and many counts, or a class for expanded clones, and some rows have none.

len	v_gene	abundance	d_gene	j_gene	CDR3aa	CDR3nt
16	TRBV5-1	.	TRBD1	TRBJ2-3	CASSLAWGQGGDTQYF	TGCGCCAGCAGCTTGGCCTGGGGACAGGGGGGAGATACGCAGTATTTT
17	TRBV7-3	.	TRBD1	TRBJ1-2	CASSLESPGQGIYGYTF	TGTGCCAGCAGCTTAGAATCACCGGGACAGGGCATCTATGGCTACACCTTC
15	TRBV25-1	.	TRBD1	TRBJ1-1	CASSEYSDRGTEAFF	TGTGCCAGCAGTGAATACTCGGACAGGGGCACTGAAGCTTTCTTT
13	TRBV19	.	.	TRBJ1-3	CASHSNSGNTIYF	TGTGCCAGCCACTCGAACTCTGGAAACACCATATATTTT
16	TRBV4-3	.	TRBD1	TRBJ2-3	CASSQSGTGGADTQYF	TGCGCCAGCAGCCAATCCGGGACAGGGGGCGCAGATACGCAGTATTTT
15	TRBV4-3	.	TRBD1	TRBJ1-1	CASSHSKGAYTEDFF	TGCGCCAGCAGCCATTCTAAGGGGGCTTACACTGAAGATTTCTTT
15	TRBV7-2	.	.	TRBJ1-5	CASSLASSLNQPQHF	TGTGCCAGCAGCTTAGCATCCTCCCTCAATCAGCCCCAGCATTTT
14	TRBV4-3	.	.	TRBJ1-2	CASSQEPGRGGYTF	TGCGCCAGCAGCCAAGAGCCAGGGCGGGGGGGCTACACCTTC
15	TRBV30	.	TRBD1	TRBJ2-4	CAWSPSMTGENIQYF	TGTGCCTGGAGTCCCTCGATGACAGGGGAGAACATTCAGTACTTC
15	TRBV29-1	.	TRBD2	TRBJ2-3	CSGQSSGGSTDTQYF	TGCAGCGGCCAGTCTAGCGGGGGTTCCACAGATACGCAGTATTTT
15	TRBV6-5	.	.	TRBJ1-4	CASSQWGEGHEKLFF	TGTGCCAGCAGTCAATGGGGGGAGGGGCATGAAAAACTGTTTTTT
17	TRBV4-3	.	.	TRBJ1-4	CASSQEWGLYSNEKLFF	TGCGCCAGCAGCCAAGAGTGGGGACTGTACAGTAATGAAAAACTGTTTTTT
17	TRBV18	.	TRBD1	TRBJ1-1	CASSPGRSVRGPTEAFF	TGTGCCAGCTCACCGGGGCGTAGCGTCAGGGGGCCCACTGAAGCTTTCTTT
13	TRBV6-5	.	.	TRBJ1-2	CASSRRGNYGYTF	TGTGCCAGCAGTAGACGCGGGAACTATGGCTACACCTTC
16	TRBV5-6	.	.	TRBJ1-3	CASSLPAGHSGNTIYF	TGTGCCAGCAGCTTACCAGCAGGTCACTCTGGAAACACCATATATTTT
16	TRBV4-2	.	TRBD2	TRBJ2-2	CASSHFDRTSGGELFF	TGTGCCAGCAGCCATTTCGACCGGACTAGCGGGGGGGAGCTGTTTTTT
17	TRBV19	.	.	TRBJ2-1	CASSTFSPGGTYNEQFF	TGTGCCAGTAGTACCTTTTCCCCGGGTGGAACCTACAATGAGCAGTTCTTC
15	TRBV28	.	.	TRBJ2-2	CASSLSGTNTGELFF	TGTGCCAGCAGTTTATCGGGGACGAACACCGGGGAGCTGTTTTTT
15	TRBV6-5	.	.	TRBJ1-6	CASSYSDSRNSPLHF	TGTGCCAGCAGTTACTCCGACAGTCGGAATTCACCCCTCCACTTT
16	TRBV9	.	TRBD2	TRBJ2-7	CASSVVERGTTYEQYF	TGTGCCAGCAGCGTAGTTGAGCGGGGAACGACCTACGAGCAGTACTTC
15	TRBV6-1	.	.	TRBJ1-1	CASSEVWGEATEAFF	TGTGCCAGCAGTGAAGTGTGGGGGGAGGCGACTGAAGCTTTCTTT
15	TRBV27	.	.	TRBJ1-1	CASSSYRQMNTEAFF	TGTGCCAGCAGTTCCTACCGACAGATGAACACTGAAGCTTTCTTT
15	TRBV11-2	.	TRBD1	TRBJ1-4	CASSFGTGYNEKLFF	TGTGCCAGCAGCTTCGGGACAGGGTATAATGAAAAACTGTTTTTT
14	TRBV7-2	.	TRBD1	TRBJ1-1	CASSTRQGVTEAFF	TGTGCCAGCAGCACCAGACAGGGGGTGACTGAAGCTTTCTTT
16	TRBV7-9	.	.	TRBJ1-1	CASSSPVGEGDTEAFF	TGTGCCAGCAGTTCGCCGGTAGGGGAGGGGGACACTGAAGCTTTCTTT
12	TRBV29-1	.	.	TRBJ2-5	CSVSTGLETQYF	TGCAGCGTTTCTACAGGGTTAGAGACCCAGTACTTC
16	TRBV11-2	.	TRBD1	TRBJ1-4	CASSQGQGASNEKLFF	TGTGCCAGCAGCCAAGGACAGGGGGCATCTAATGAAAAACTGTTTTTT
14	TRBV7-6	.	TRBD2	TRBJ2-5	CASSLERGEETQYF	TGTGCCAGCAGCTTGGAGCGGGGGGAGGAGACCCAGTACTTC
16	TRBV4-2	.	.	TRBJ2-5	CASSQGGRGSQETQYF	TGTGCCAGCAGCCAAGGAGGTCGAGGTTCCCAAGAGACCCAGTACTTC
11	TRBV10-3	.	.	TRBJ1-4	CAIPRNEKLFF	TGTGCCATCCCACGGAATGAAAAACTGTTTTTT
15	TRBV4-3	.	TRBD2	TRBJ2-5	CASSPTSGRDETQYF	TGCGCCAGCAGTCCGACTAGCGGGAGGGACGAGACCCAGTACTTC
16	TRBV6-6	.	.	TRBJ2-3	CASGALGPPSTDTQYF	TGTGCCAGTGGGGCCCTGGGGCCCCCTAGCACAGATACGCAGTATTTT
14	TRBV5-1	.	TRBD1	TRBJ1-1	CASRTDRGLTEAFF	TGCGCCAGCAGAACGGACAGGGGGCTCACTGAAGCTTTCTTT
14	TRBV7-2	.	.	TRBJ2-1	CASSSDGGYNEQFF	TGTGCCAGCAGCTCCGACGGGGGCTACAATGAGCAGTTCTTC
16	TRBV4-2	medium-sized	TRBD2	TRBJ2-3	CASSQEASGEPDTQYF	TGTGCCAGCAGCCAAGAGGCTAGCGGGGAGCCAGATACGCAGTATTTT
16	TRBV5-1	.	TRBD1	TRBJ2-3	CASSLAPDRGRDTQYF	TGCGCCAGCAGCTTGGCCCCGGACAGGGGCAGGGATACGCAGTATTTT
13	TRBV30	.	TRBD1	TRBJ1-2	CAWRQGIIYGYTF	TGTGCCTGGAGACAGGGGATAATCTATGGCTACACCTTC
15	TRBV9	.	.	TRBJ2-7	CASSVGSDRTYEQYF	TGTGCCAGCAGCGTAGGATCAGACAGAACCTACGAGCAGTACTTC
17	TRBV28	.	.	TRBJ1-5	CASSLPARVRTNQPQHF	TGTGCCAGCAGCCTCCCGGCCAGGGTCCGGACCAATCAGCCCCAGCATTTT
15	TRBV6-1	.	TRBD1	TRBJ2-1	CASSAPGTGNNEQFF	TGTGCCAGCAGTGCACCCGGGACAGGTAACAATGAGCAGTTCTTC
16	TRBV7-9	.	TRBD1	TRBJ1-1	CASSLTGGPRNTEAFF	TGTGCCAGCAGCCTAACAGGGGGCCCCAGGAACACTGAAGCTTTCTTT
12	TRBV29-1	.	.	TRBJ1-2	CSVRESDYGYTF	TGCAGCGTTAGGGAGTCGGACTATGGCTACACCTTC
15	TRBV4-3	.	.	TRBJ2-5	CASSLVGGERETQYF	TGCGCCAGCAGCCTGGTAGGGGGGGAGAGAGAGACCCAGTACTTC
13	TRBV6-1	.	.	TRBJ2-1	CASSATRDNEQFF	TGTGCCAGCAGTGCAACTCGGGACAATGAGCAGTTCTTC
15	TRBV18	.	.	TRBJ2-5	CASSPMERTQETQYF	TGTGCCAGCTCACCGATGGAGCGGACCCAAGAGACCCAGTACTTC
16	TRBV11-3	.	TRBD2	TRBJ2-5	CASSPPSSGAQETQYF	TGTGCCAGCAGCCCCCCCTCTAGCGGGGCCCAAGAGACCCAGTACTTC
16	TRBV5-1	.	TRBD1	TRBJ1-2	CASSSHTTDRGYGYTF	TGCGCCAGCAGCTCGCATACCACGGACAGGGGATATGGCTACACCTTC
15	TRBV5-1	.	TRBD1	TRBJ2-7	CASSYGTGVAYEQYF	TGCGCCAGCAGCTACGGGACAGGCGTCGCCTACGAGCAGTACTTC